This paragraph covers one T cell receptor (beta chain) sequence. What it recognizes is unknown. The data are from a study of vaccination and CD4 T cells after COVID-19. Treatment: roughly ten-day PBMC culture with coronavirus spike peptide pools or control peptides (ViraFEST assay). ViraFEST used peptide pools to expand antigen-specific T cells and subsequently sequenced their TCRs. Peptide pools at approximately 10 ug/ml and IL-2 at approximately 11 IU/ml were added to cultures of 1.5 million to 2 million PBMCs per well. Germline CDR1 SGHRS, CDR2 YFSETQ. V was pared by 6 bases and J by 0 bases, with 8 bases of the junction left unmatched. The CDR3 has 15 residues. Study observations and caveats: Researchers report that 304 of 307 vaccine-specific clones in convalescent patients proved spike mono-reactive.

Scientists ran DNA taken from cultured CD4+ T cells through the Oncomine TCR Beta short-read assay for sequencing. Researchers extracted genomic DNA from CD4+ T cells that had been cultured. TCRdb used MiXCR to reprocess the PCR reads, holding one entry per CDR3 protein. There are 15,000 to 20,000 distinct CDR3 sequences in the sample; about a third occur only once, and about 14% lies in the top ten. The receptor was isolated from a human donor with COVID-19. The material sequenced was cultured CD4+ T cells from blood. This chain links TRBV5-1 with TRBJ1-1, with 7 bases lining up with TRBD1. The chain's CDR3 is CASNPARGMNTEAFF. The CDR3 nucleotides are TGCGCCAGCAACCCCGCCAGGGGGATGAACACTGAAGCTTTCTTT.